A single sample gave rise to the 28 T cell receptor beta chains below, sequenced in a study of T cells in Graves' hyperthyroidism and ophthalmopathy. RNA transcripts provided the source from which TCR beta CDR3 regions were amplified. Initially, a first-round RT-PCR of the TCR CDR3 employed the HTBI primer set. TCRdb re-called the multiplex PCR reads through MiXCR, storing one row per CDR3 protein. The sample includes roughly 380,000 distinct CDR3 sequences, around 14% of them seen just once. The sequencing sample was made of blood. These receptors came from a woman in her sixties with Graves' hyperthyroidism.

The chain recombines TRBV19 with TRBJ1-3; D gene unclear. CDR1 is LNHDA, CDR2 SQIVND, per germline (reference sequence). V was trimmed by 6 bases and J by 6 bases, leaving 15 bases between them. This CDR3 has 14 amino acids. CDR3 region: CASSLETFTNTIYF. In DNA form, the CDR3 reads TGTGCCAGTAGCCTTGAGACCTTCACAAACACCATATATTTT.

The chain has TRBV18 and TRBJ1-3, with D unclear. Trimming removed 6 bases at V and 2 bases at J, with 14 bases between. The CDR3 totals 15 residues. CDR1 KGHSH and CDR2 LQKENI come from the germline V gene. The CDR3 region has the DNA TGTGCCAGCTCCGAGCTTAGACCCCCTGGAAACACCATATATTTT. This codes for CASSELRPPGNTIYF.

This clonotype was seen more than once but under ten times. V usage is TRBV19 and J usage is TRBJ1-1, with 9 bases lining up with TRBD1. V shed 6 bases, J shed 4 bases, and the junction held 9 bases outside the gene matches. CDR3 length: 15 amino acids. Per germline, CDR1 LNHDA and CDR2 SQIVND (reference sequence). CDR3 loop: CASSPRDRVATEAFF. In nucleotides, the CDR3 is TGTGCCAGTAGCCCCCGGGACAGGGTAGCCACTGAAGCTTTCTTT.

This chain uses TRBV5-1 with TRBJ1-2; perhaps TRBD1 as D (6 bases). From germline, CDR1 is SGHRS and CDR2 YFSETQ. V was clipped by 2 bases and J by 4 bases, with 12 bases between them. The CDR3 runs 14 residues. In nucleotides, the CDR3 is TGCGCCAGCAGCTTAGGGGGTAACGGCTATGGCTACACCTTC. This encodes CASSLGGNGYGYTF.

The count of this clonotype is one. DNA for the CDR3: TGTGCCGGGGGGGGGACTAGCGGTAACACCGGGGAGCTGTTTTTT. Protein product: CAGGGTSGNTGELFF. The genes are TRBV30 and TRBJ2-2; 11 bases fit TRBD2. This CDR3 comprises 15 residues. Germline values: CDR1 GTSNPN, CDR2 SVGIG (reference sequence). Unmatched junction bases numbered 7, after V lost 8 bases and J lost 2 bases.

This clonotype was counted at least ten times. V is TRBV7-2 and J is TRBJ2-7; D may be TRBD1 (5 bases). V was clipped by 1 base and J by 3 bases, with 10 bases between them. From germline, CDR1 is SGHTA and CDR2 FQGNSA. This CDR3 has 14 amino acids. The CDR3 bases are TGTGCCAGCAGCTTAGTCCAGGGTTACTACGAGCAGTACTTC. It specifies CASSLVQGYYEQYF.

The chain recombines TRBV5-4 with TRBJ1-1; 7 positions match TRBD1. The CDR3 spans 12 residues. Trimming removed 6 bases from V and 5 bases from J; junction bases left unmatched: 4. Germline values: CDR1 SGHNT, CDR2 YYREEE (reference sequence). The CDR3 sequence is CASKEGATEAFF. CDR3 nucleotides: TGTGCCAGCAAGGAGGGGGCAACTGAAGCTTTCTTT.

In its sample, this clonotype was seen many times. The chain uses TRBV10-3 and TRBJ2-7; unclear D gene. The V end was cut by 5 bases, the J end by 2 bases, with 13 bases between. Germline assignment: CDR1 ENHRY and CDR2 SYGVKD. The CDR3 is 14 residues long. The CDR3 DNA follows: TGTGCCATCAGTACCAACTCGGGCACCTACGAGCAGTACTTC. This codes for CAISTNSGTYEQYF.

In the case of this clonotype: One end of the junction fails to match germline, which may point to a read error. This chain links TRBV4-1 with TRBJ2-7; 11 bases are a match to TRBD1. The CDR3 length is 16 residues. Germline assignment: CDR1 MGHRA and CDR2 YSYEKL. The CDR3 DNA follows: TGTGCCAGCAGCCAAAAGACCGGGACAGGGGGGAACGAGCAGTACTTC. As protein: CASSQKTGTGGNEQYF.

A few counts support this clonotype. This chain links TRBV29-1 with TRBJ1-1; possible D gene TRBD1, 6 bases. Trimming shortened V by 4 bases and J by 4 bases, and 7 bases separated the two germline ends. The germline V gene encodes CDR1 SQVTM and CDR2 ANQGSEA. There are 11 residues in the CDR3. CDR3 nucleotide sequence: TGCAGCGTTGTCAGGGGCACTGAAGCTTTCTTT. Translating gives CSVVRGTEAFF.

At least ten counts were recorded for this clonotype. The chain combines TRBV11-2 with TRBJ2-2; 8 bases map to TRBD2. This CDR3 spans 15 amino acids. Germline CDR1 and CDR2: SGHAT and FQNNGV. Trimming took 6 bases from V and 5 from J; bases not matched to a gene: 8. In DNA form, the CDR3 reads TGTGCCAGCAGGGCGGTGCGCGGGAGGACCGGGGAGCTGTTTTTT. Translation gives CASRAVRGRTGELFF.

This clonotype was recorded many times. The chain joins TRBV11-2 to TRBJ2-3, with 14 bases matching TRBD2. Germline CDR1 SGHAT, CDR2 FQNNGV. There are 20 residues in the CDR3. V dropped 3 bases and J dropped 3; count of bases not matched to a gene: 14. CDR3 DNA sequence: TGTGCCAGCAGCTTGGACTTACTTGGGACTAGCGGGAGTGGAACAGATACGCAGTATTTT. Its protein product is CASSLDLLGTSGSGTDTQYF.

This chain joins TRBV20-1 and TRBJ2-1, with TRBD2 as a possible D gene (5 bases). The germline gives CDR1 DFQATT, CDR2 SNEGSKA (reference sequence). Trimming pared 1 base from V and 9 bases from J, leaving 13 bases between. This CDR3 is built from 13 residues. CDR3 bases: TGCAGTGCTAGAGTCCCCAGTCGGGGTGAGCAGTTCTTC. Amino acids: CSARVPSRGEQFF.

Only a few counts were recorded for this clonotype. The V gene is TRBV29-1, the J gene TRBJ1-2, with D possibly TRBD1 on 6 matching bases. The CDR3 contains 11 residues. The V gene lost 4 bases and the J gene lost 4 bases, with 7 bases spanning the gap. Germline V lookup: CDR1 SQVTM, CDR2 ANQGSEA. This chain's CDR3 is CSVGDTYGYTF. The CDR3 nucleotides read TGCAGCGTTGGGGACACCTATGGCTACACCTTC.

This clonotype has at least ten counts. This chain links TRBV30 with TRBJ2-1, with D maybe TRBD1 (6 bases). V lost 0 bases and J lost 11, with 14 bases in between. Germline V lookup: CDR1 GTSNPN, CDR2 SVGIG (reference sequence). CDR3 size: 13 residues. CDR3: CAWSVSLRDKQFF. In DNA form, the CDR3 reads TGTGCCTGGAGTGTATCACTTAGGGACAAGCAGTTCTTC.

This clonotype was observed many times. The J gene is TRBJ2-3, the V gene TRBV10-3; TRBD2 matches at 9 bases. The ends lost 3 bases at V and 7 bases at J; junction bases unmatched: 5. The CDR3 contains 14 residues. Germline V CDR1 and CDR2: ENHRY, SYGVKD. The CDR3 protein is CAISEGGLANTQYF. In DNA form, the CDR3 reads TGTGCCATCAGTGAAGGAGGACTAGCGAATACGCAGTATTTT.

This rearrangement joins TRBV10-2 to TRBJ2-2; 12 bases line up with TRBD2. Germline-derived CDR1 and CDR2 are WSHSY and SAAADI. V shed 5 bases, J shed 4 bases, and the junction held 8 bases outside the gene matches. The CDR3 sequence is 17 residues long. The CDR3 nucleotides are TGCGCCAGCAGTAATCCTAGCGGGAGGGCCGGCACCGGGGAGCTGTTTTTT. Its protein is CASSNPSGRAGTGELFF.

This clonotype has only a few counts. This may come from a read error, since a much larger clone is one base off. The chain has TRBV11-2 and TRBJ2-3; D gene unclear. CDR1 is SGHAT, CDR2 FQNNGV, per germline. The CDR3 totals 15 residues. V lost 5 bases, J lost 1 base, and 13 bases lay in between. The DNA for the CDR3 is TGTGCCAGCAGCGGACCCTCATCCGGCACAGATACGCAGTATTTT. Its protein product is CASSGPSSGTDTQYF.

There are many counts of this clonotype. V is TRBV18 and J is TRBJ1-5, with D possibly TRBD1 on 5 matching bases. CDR1 is KGHSH, CDR2 LQKENI, per germline. The CDR3 spans 14 residues. V dropped 3 bases and J dropped 4 bases, with 10 bases sitting between them. The CDR3: CASSPPDTNQPQHF. In DNA form, the CDR3 reads TGTGCCAGCTCACCTCCGGACACGAATCAGCCCCAGCATTTT.

This clonotype showed up many times. The rearrangement uses TRBV5-1 and TRBJ2-1, with 9 bases fitting TRBD2. Losses at the gene ends were 2 bases for V and 7 bases for J; bases not matched to a gene: 10. The CDR3 is 16 amino acids. Germline V gene sequence: CDR1 SGHRS, CDR2 YFSETQ. The chain's CDR3 is CASSFVASGMGNEQFF. CDR3 nucleotides: TGCGCCAGCAGCTTCGTAGCTAGCGGGATGGGTAATGAGCAGTTCTTC.

The sample holds many counts of this clonotype. The V call is TRBV6-5, the J call TRBJ1-1; the match to TRBD1 covers 7 bases. CDR1 is MNHEY, CDR2 SVGAGI, per germline. V shed 0 bases and J 12 bases; nucleotides not matched to a gene: 13. The CDR3 loop spans 15 amino acids. The CDR3 DNA follows: TGTGCCAGCAGTTACTCGGGTACAGGGGTTGGAAGGACTTTCTTT. It yields the protein CASSYSGTGVGRTFF.

This clonotype was observed many times. V and J are TRBV5-1 and TRBJ2-6; D perhaps matches TRBD2 (5 bases). Deletions cut 2 bases from V and 2 bases from J, with 14 bases between. This CDR3 has 17 residues. Germline assignment: CDR1 SGHRS and CDR2 YFSETQ. The CDR3 DNA is TGCGCCAGCAGCTTTAGCGTTTTAGGCCCTGGGGCCAACGTCCTGACTTTC. This encodes CASSFSVLGPGANVLTF.

This clonotype was seen at least ten times. This may be a read error: a much more frequent sequence differs by one nucleotide. This chain links TRBV6-1 with TRBJ2-7; TRBD1 aligns across 9 bases. There are 13 residues in the CDR3. Germline CDR1 is MNHNS and CDR2 is SASEGT. Trimming cost V 6 bases and J 3 bases; bases outside gene matches: 3. The DNA for the CDR3 is TGTGCCAGCAGCCGGGACAGGGTCTACGAGCAGTACTTC. Protein sequence: CASSRDRVYEQYF.

This clonotype showed up many times. The chain recombines TRBV20-1 with TRBJ2-1; D is undetermined. Trimming removed 4 bases from V and 5 bases from J, with 6 bases in between. Germline loops: CDR1 DFQATT, CDR2 SNEGSKA (reference sequence). This CDR3 is built from 11 residues. Here the CDR3 reads CSAKLHNEQFF. The CDR3, as DNA: TGCAGTGCTAAGCTGCACAATGAGCAGTTCTTC.

This clonotype occurred once. With a much larger clone just one base away, this may be a read error. This rearrangement joins TRBV20-1 to TRBJ1-2; D unresolved. Trimming removed 1 base at V and 4 bases at J, with 19 bases between. The germline CDR1 and CDR2 sequences are DFQATT and SNEGSKA (reference sequence). This CDR3 has 16 amino acids. CDR3 sequence: CSARAPSGSGIYGYTF. As DNA, the CDR3 is TGCAGTGCTAGAGCTCCGTCCGGATCCGGGATCTATGGCTACACCTTC.

In regard to this clonotype: Sequence at one end of the junction differs from germline and may be a read error. V and J are TRBV5-1 and TRBJ2-7, with TRBD2 matching 10 bases. The germline V gene encodes CDR1 SGHRS and CDR2 YFSETQ. This CDR3 spans 14 amino acids. The DNA of the CDR3 is TGCGTCAGCAGCCTAGCGGGAGCCTCCTACGAGCAGTACTTC. It is translated as CVSSLAGASYEQYF.

V is TRBV11-2 and J is TRBJ1-1, with no clear D. The CDR3 covers 15 residues. The ends were cut back, 5 bases at V and 1 base at J, with 14 bases in the middle. The germline V gene encodes CDR1 SGHAT and CDR2 FQNNGV. CDR3 protein: CASSLSSRRNTEAFF. In nucleotides, the CDR3 is TGTGCCAGCAGCCTAAGTTCCCGACGGAACACTGAAGCTTTCTTT.

The chain has TRBV19 and TRBJ1-5, with TRBD1 matching over 9 bases. V shed 3 bases, J shed 0 bases, and the junction held 6 bases outside the gene matches. The CDR3 is 17 residues long. Per the germline V gene, CDR1 is LNHDA and CDR2 is SQIVND (reference sequence). CDR3 nucleotides: TGTGCCAGTAGTATCGGGACAGGGCTGTATAGCAATCAGCCCCAGCATTTT. Translating it yields CASSIGTGLYSNQPQHF.